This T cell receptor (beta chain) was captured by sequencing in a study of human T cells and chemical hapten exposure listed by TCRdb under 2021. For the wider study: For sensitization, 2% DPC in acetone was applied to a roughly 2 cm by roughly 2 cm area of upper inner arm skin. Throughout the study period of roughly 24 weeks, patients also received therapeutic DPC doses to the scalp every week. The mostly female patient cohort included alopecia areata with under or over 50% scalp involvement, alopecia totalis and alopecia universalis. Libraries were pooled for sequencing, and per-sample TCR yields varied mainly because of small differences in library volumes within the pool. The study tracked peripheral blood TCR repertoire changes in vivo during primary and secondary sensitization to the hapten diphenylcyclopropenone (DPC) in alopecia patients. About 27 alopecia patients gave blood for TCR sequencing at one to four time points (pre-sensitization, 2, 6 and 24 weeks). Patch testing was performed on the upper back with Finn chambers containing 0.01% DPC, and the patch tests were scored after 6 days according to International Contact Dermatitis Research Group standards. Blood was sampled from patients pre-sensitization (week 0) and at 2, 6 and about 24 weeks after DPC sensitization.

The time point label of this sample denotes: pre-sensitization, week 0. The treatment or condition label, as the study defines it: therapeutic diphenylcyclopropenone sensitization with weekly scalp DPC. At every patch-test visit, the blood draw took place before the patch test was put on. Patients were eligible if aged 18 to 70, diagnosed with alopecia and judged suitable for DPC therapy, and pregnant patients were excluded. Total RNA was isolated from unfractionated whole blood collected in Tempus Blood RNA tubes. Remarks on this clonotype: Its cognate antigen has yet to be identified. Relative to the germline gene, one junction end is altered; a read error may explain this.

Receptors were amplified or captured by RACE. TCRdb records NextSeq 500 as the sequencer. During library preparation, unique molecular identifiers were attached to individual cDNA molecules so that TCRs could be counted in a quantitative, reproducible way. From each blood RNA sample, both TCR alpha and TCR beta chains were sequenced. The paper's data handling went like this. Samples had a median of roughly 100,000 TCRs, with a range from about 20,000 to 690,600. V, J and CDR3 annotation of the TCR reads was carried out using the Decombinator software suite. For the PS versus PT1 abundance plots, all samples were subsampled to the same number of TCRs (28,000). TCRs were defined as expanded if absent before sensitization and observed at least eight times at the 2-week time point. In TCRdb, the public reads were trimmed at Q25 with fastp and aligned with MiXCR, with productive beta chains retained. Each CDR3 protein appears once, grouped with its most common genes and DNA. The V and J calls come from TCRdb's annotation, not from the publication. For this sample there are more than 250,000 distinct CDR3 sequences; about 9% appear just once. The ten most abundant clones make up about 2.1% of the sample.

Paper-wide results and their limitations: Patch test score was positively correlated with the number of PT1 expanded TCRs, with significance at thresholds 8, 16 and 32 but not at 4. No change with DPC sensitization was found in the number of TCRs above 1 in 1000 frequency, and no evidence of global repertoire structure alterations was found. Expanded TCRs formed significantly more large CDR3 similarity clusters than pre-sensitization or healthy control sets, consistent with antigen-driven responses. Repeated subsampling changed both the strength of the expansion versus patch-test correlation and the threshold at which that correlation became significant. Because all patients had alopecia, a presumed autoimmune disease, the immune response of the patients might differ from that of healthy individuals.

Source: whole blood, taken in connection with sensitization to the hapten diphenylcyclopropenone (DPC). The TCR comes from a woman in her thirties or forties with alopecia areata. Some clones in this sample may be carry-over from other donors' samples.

The DNA sequence follows: TGCGGGACGTCTAACTATGGCTACACCTTC. Its protein is CGTSNYGYTF. The rearrangement combines TRBV28 with TRBJ1-2; TRBD1 could be the D gene, as 5 bases match. Reading from cysteine to phenylalanine, the CDR3 counts 10 amino acids. The only DNA kept is the CDR3, 30 bases in frame from the first base. The germline V gene yields MDHEN for CDR1 and SYDVKM for CDR2.